This T cell receptor (beta chain) was retrieved from a study of T-cell memory formation after mild COVID-19. The CDR3 extends over 12 amino acids. The germline V gene encodes CDR1 SQVTM and CDR2 ANQGSEA. V was shortened by 7 bases and J by 3 bases, with 11 bases between the two germline ends. TCRdb re-derived calls from the 5' RACE reads in MiXCR, one entry per CDR3 protein. The table has tens of thousands of distinct CDR3 sequences, about 23% seen once. The source of this sequence is a young man who had mild COVID-19 (a few samples of this study predate the infection). Cell type and time point are not known. Sample: PBMCs or a T cell subset sorted from them (not recorded which). The chain uses TRBV29-1 and TRBJ2-3, with TRBD1 as a possible D gene (6 bases). CDR3 region: CSAEQGTDTQYF. The CDR3 coding sequence is TGCAGCGCGGAACAGGGAACAGATACGCAGTATTTT.